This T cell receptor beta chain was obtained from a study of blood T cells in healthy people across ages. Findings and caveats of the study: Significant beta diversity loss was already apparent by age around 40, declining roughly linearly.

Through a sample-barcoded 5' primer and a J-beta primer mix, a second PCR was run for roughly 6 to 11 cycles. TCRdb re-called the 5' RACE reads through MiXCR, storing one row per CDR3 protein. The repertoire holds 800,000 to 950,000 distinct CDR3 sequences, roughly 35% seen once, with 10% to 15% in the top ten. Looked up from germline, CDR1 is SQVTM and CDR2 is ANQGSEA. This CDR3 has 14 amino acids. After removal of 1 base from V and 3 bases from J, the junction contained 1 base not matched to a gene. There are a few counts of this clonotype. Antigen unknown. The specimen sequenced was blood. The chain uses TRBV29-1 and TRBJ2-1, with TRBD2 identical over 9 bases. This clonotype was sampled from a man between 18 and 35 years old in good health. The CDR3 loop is CSVEASGVYNEQFF. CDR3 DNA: TGCAGCGTTGAAGCTAGCGGGGTCTACAATGAGCAGTTCTTC.